This is a list of T cell receptor beta chains from one sample in a study of CD8+ T cells in alopecia areata. The table came from immunoSEQ multiplex PCR; TCRdb's copy has only in-frame clones and leaves some out. The sample lists 95,000 to 150,000 clones; about 50% were seen once. Sequenced material: NKG2D-low CD8+ T cells sorted from blood. The receptor source for this set is a human donor with alopecia areata. The CDR3 runs from the conserved cysteine through the conserved F or W. Fields, in order: clone size, V gene, D gene, J gene, CDR3 DNA, CDR3 protein. D genes are given only for firm matches. Only some rows state a clone size, as once, few, many or a class for expanded clones.

clone size: few
V gene: TRBV29-1
D gene: .
J gene: TRBJ2-5
CDR3 DNA: TGCAGCGTGACGGGGGAGACCCAGTACTTC
CDR3 protein: CSVTGETQYF

clone size: .
V gene: TRBV29-1
D gene: TRBD2
J gene: TRBJ2-1
CDR3 DNA: TGCAGCGTTAGGGGACTAAATGTCAATGAGCAGTTCTTC
CDR3 protein: CSVRGLNVNEQFF

clone size: .
V gene: TRBV25-1
D gene: TRBD1
J gene: TRBJ1-2
CDR3 DNA: TGTGCCAGCAGTGGACACGGACAGGGCGGCTATGGCTACACCTTC
CDR3 protein: CASSGHGQGGYGYTF

clone size: .
V gene: TRBV30
D gene: .
J gene: TRBJ1-3
CDR3 DNA: TGTGCCTGGGGGGACGGAAACACCATATATTTT
CDR3 protein: CAWGDGNTIYF

clone size: once
V gene: TRBV7-6
D gene: .
J gene: TRBJ1-5
CDR3 DNA: TGTGCCAGCAGCTTAGAGCCCAGAGTAGAAAATCAGCCCCAGCATTTT
CDR3 protein: CASSLEPRVENQPQHF

clone size: .
V gene: TRBV5-1
D gene: .
J gene: TRBJ1-2
CDR3 DNA: TGCGCCAGCAGTCGCACGGACGGAGGAGGCTATGGCTACACCTTC
CDR3 protein: CASSRTDGGGYGYTF

clone size: .
V gene: TRBV10-3
D gene: .
J gene: TRBJ1-1
CDR3 DNA: TGTGCCATCAGTGAGGGCGTCAACACTGAAGCTTTCTTT
CDR3 protein: CAISEGVNTEAFF

clone size: few
V gene: TRBV29-1
D gene: TRBD2
J gene: TRBJ2-5
CDR3 DNA: TGCAGCGTTGGAGCGGGAGGGGAAACAGTGTACCAAGAGACCCAGTACTTC
CDR3 protein: CSVGAGGETVYQETQYF

clone size: few
V gene: TRBV7-9
D gene: .
J gene: TRBJ2-2
CDR3 DNA: TGTGCCAGCACCGTCGGGGAGCTGTTTTTT
CDR3 protein: CASTVGELFF

clone size: .
V gene: TRBV29-1
D gene: TRBD2
J gene: TRBJ2-3
CDR3 DNA: TGCAGCGTTGAAGGACTAGCGGGAGTGTCGACAGATACGCAGTATTTT
CDR3 protein: CSVEGLAGVSTDTQYF

clone size: .
V gene: TRBV7-8
D gene: .
J gene: TRBJ1-5
CDR3 DNA: TGTGCCAGCAGCTTTTCCGGGGAGGGTCAGCCCCAGCATTTT
CDR3 protein: CASSFSGEGQPQHF

clone size: .
V gene: TRBV29-1
D gene: .
J gene: TRBJ1-4
CDR3 DNA: TGCAGCGGATACAGGAGTGGGGTACTGTTTTTT
CDR3 protein: CSGYRSGVLFF

clone size: few
V gene: TRBV29-1
D gene: .
J gene: TRBJ1-4
CDR3 DNA: TGCAGCGTTGTTCAGGCAACTAATGAAAAACTGTTTTTT
CDR3 protein: CSVVQATNEKLFF

clone size: .
V gene: TRBV27
D gene: .
J gene: TRBJ2-7
CDR3 DNA: TGTGCCAGCAGTTTATCGGCAGGGAGGACCTACGAGCAGTACTTC
CDR3 protein: CASSLSAGRTYEQYF

clone size: .
V gene: TRBV27
D gene: TRBD1
J gene: TRBJ1-2
CDR3 DNA: TGTGCCAGCAGTTTGGGACAGGGTAGTGGCTACACCTTC
CDR3 protein: CASSLGQGSGYTF

clone size: .
V gene: TRBV5-4
D gene: .
J gene: TRBJ2-2
CDR3 DNA: TGTGCCAGCACACCAACCAACACCGGGGAGCTGTTTTTT
CDR3 protein: CASTPTNTGELFF

clone size: .
V gene: TRBV2
D gene: TRBD2
J gene: TRBJ2-3
CDR3 DNA: TGTGCCAGCGGGACTAGCGGCCGAGATACGCAGTATTTT
CDR3 protein: CASGTSGRDTQYF

clone size: .
V gene: TRBV25-1
D gene: TRBD2
J gene: TRBJ2-7
CDR3 DNA: TGTGCCAGCAGTGAATACGCGGGAGCTCTCTACGAGCAGTACTTC
CDR3 protein: CASSEYAGALYEQYF

clone size: .
V gene: TRBV30
D gene: .
J gene: TRBJ2-7
CDR3 DNA: TGTGCCTGCTCTACCGTCCTGAGGGACTACGAGCAGTACTTC
CDR3 protein: CACSTVLRDYEQYF

clone size: .
V gene: TRBV30
D gene: .
J gene: TRBJ2-7
CDR3 DNA: TGTGCCTGGAGCGCAACTGCGGGGGCCGTCTACGAGCAGTACTTC
CDR3 protein: CAWSATAGAVYEQYF

clone size: few
V gene: TRBV27
D gene: .
J gene: TRBJ2-3
CDR3 DNA: TGTGCCAGCCGCCCGCCTGGAGATACGCAGTATTTT
CDR3 protein: CASRPPGDTQYF

clone size: few
V gene: TRBV5-1
D gene: TRBD2
J gene: TRBJ2-1
CDR3 DNA: TGCGCCAGCAGCTTGTCGGCTAGCGGGAGCAATGAGCAGTTCTTC
CDR3 protein: CASSLSASGSNEQFF

clone size: .
V gene: TRBV9
D gene: TRBD1
J gene: TRBJ1-1
CDR3 DNA: TGTGCCAGCAGCGTAGATCCGGGACAGGGGTATGAAGCTTTCTTT
CDR3 protein: CASSVDPGQGYEAFF

clone size: .
V gene: TRBV5-1
D gene: .
J gene: TRBJ2-7
CDR3 DNA: TGCGCCAGCAGCTTGGCCCTTGGGGACACGGCCAACGAGCAGTACTTC
CDR3 protein: CASSLALGDTANEQYF

clone size: .
V gene: TRBV29-1
D gene: .
J gene: TRBJ2-6
CDR3 DNA: TGCAGCGTTGAAGACTGGGTGGGCCCTGGGGCCAACGTCCTGACTTTC
CDR3 protein: CSVEDWVGPGANVLTF

clone size: .
V gene: TRBV29-1
D gene: .
J gene: TRBJ1-2
CDR3 DNA: TGCAGCGTAGCTGGTTTCGAGGACTATGGCTACACCTTC
CDR3 protein: CSVAGFEDYGYTF

clone size: .
V gene: TRBV27
D gene: .
J gene: TRBJ2-3
CDR3 DNA: TGTGCCAGCATTTATGCAGATACGCAGTATTTT
CDR3 protein: CASIYADTQYF

clone size: .
V gene: TRBV11-2
D gene: TRBD1
J gene: TRBJ2-7
CDR3 DNA: TGTGCCAGCAGCATAGGACAGGGCAACTACGAGCAGTACTTC
CDR3 protein: CASSIGQGNYEQYF

clone size: .
V gene: TRBV29-1
D gene: TRBD2
J gene: TRBJ2-7
CDR3 DNA: TGCAGCGTCGGGACTAGCGGCTACGAGCAGTACTTC
CDR3 protein: CSVGTSGYEQYF

clone size: .
V gene: TRBV2
D gene: .
J gene: TRBJ1-2
CDR3 DNA: TGTGCCAGCAGTGAGCCTTATGGCTACACCTTC
CDR3 protein: CASSEPYGYTF

clone size: once
V gene: TRBV5-1
D gene: .
J gene: TRBJ2-5
CDR3 DNA: TGCGCCAGCAGCTTGGTTGTTTTTGGTGGAGAAGACAGACAAGAGACCCAGTACTTC
CDR3 protein: CASSLVVFGGEDRQETQYF

clone size: .
V gene: TRBV29-1
D gene: TRBD2
J gene: TRBJ2-7
CDR3 DNA: TGCAGCGTCCTATTATCTAGCGGCGGAGAGCAGTACTTC
CDR3 protein: CSVLLSSGGEQYF

clone size: .
V gene: TRBV7-9
D gene: TRBD2
J gene: TRBJ2-2
CDR3 DNA: TGTGCCCATCTAGCGGTCCAAGGGGAGCTGTTTTTT
CDR3 protein: CAHLAVQGELFF

clone size: .
V gene: TRBV13
D gene: .
J gene: TRBJ2-1
CDR3 DNA: TGTGCCAGCAGCAGAGACGGGGGCTCCTACAATGAGCAGTTCTTC
CDR3 protein: CASSRDGGSYNEQFF

clone size: once
V gene: TRBV27
D gene: TRBD1
J gene: TRBJ2-3
CDR3 DNA: TGTGCCAGCAGTCCCGGGACAGGGGCTTTCACAGATACGCAGTATTTT
CDR3 protein: CASSPGTGAFTDTQYF

clone size: few
V gene: TRBV29-1
D gene: TRBD2
J gene: TRBJ2-1
CDR3 DNA: TGCAGCGCACGCGGACTAGCGGGAGGGGACAATGAGCAGTTCTTC
CDR3 protein: CSARGLAGGDNEQFF

clone size: .
V gene: TRBV13
D gene: .
J gene: TRBJ2-5
CDR3 DNA: TGTGCCAGCAGCTCCCCGGATTCGGGAAACGGGGAGACCCAGTACTTC
CDR3 protein: CASSSPDSGNGETQYF

clone size: few
V gene: TRBV29-1
D gene: TRBD2
J gene: TRBJ2-1
CDR3 DNA: TGCAGCGTCGAGGGGCGGGAGATTGGTGAGCAGTTCTTC
CDR3 protein: CSVEGREIGEQFF

clone size: .
V gene: TRBV7-9
D gene: .
J gene: TRBJ2-1
CDR3 DNA: TGTGCCAGCAGCTTCGGGGGTCTAATGAATGAGCAGTTCTTC
CDR3 protein: CASSFGGLMNEQFF

clone size: few
V gene: TRBV28
D gene: TRBD1
J gene: TRBJ2-3
CDR3 DNA: TGTGCCAGCAGTTTATCCCAGGGGGACGCTACGCAGTATTTT
CDR3 protein: CASSLSQGDATQYF

clone size: few
V gene: TRBV2
D gene: .
J gene: TRBJ2-3
CDR3 DNA: TGTGCCAGCAGTGAAGCGCGAACGTCGAGAGATACGCAGTATTTT
CDR3 protein: CASSEARTSRDTQYF

clone size: .
V gene: TRBV29-1
D gene: TRBD2
J gene: TRBJ2-7
CDR3 DNA: TGCAGCGTCTGGACTAGGCGAGGGGAGCAGTACTTC
CDR3 protein: CSVWTRRGEQYF

clone size: .
V gene: TRBV9
D gene: .
J gene: TRBJ2-2
CDR3 DNA: TGTGCCAGCAGCGTAGCTGATGGGGAGGCCGGGGAGCTGTTTTTT
CDR3 protein: CASSVADGEAGELFF

clone size: .
V gene: TRBV7-6
D gene: .
J gene: TRBJ2-1
CDR3 DNA: TGTGCCAGCAGCTTAGGGGTGACAGCCTTCAATGAGCAGTTCTTC
CDR3 protein: CASSLGVTAFNEQFF

clone size: few
V gene: TRBV29-1
D gene: .
J gene: TRBJ1-2
CDR3 DNA: TGCAGCGTTGACGGGGGGAGGTATGGCTACACCTTC
CDR3 protein: CSVDGGRYGYTF

clone size: .
V gene: TRBV29-1
D gene: TRBD1
J gene: TRBJ2-3
CDR3 DNA: TGCAGCGTCTCCGCGACAGGGGCGCCTAGCACAGATACGCAGTATTTT
CDR3 protein: CSVSATGAPSTDTQYF